This TCR beta chain was sequenced for a study of OX40 agonist ivuxolimab in advanced cancers. About the study: Patients took ivuxolimab, an agonistic anti-OX40 (CD134) antibody.

This clone came up a few times. Trimming at V came to 4 bases and at J to 0 bases, leaving 3 bases not matched to a gene. This CDR3 region has 15 residues. The germline gives CDR1 MNHEY, CDR2 SMNVEV (reference sequence). Only in-frame clones appear in the TCRdb table, and some are missing; sequencing was by immunoSEQ multiplex PCR. The sample contains 30,000 to 40,000 clones, roughly 84% of which appear only once. The sequenced sample was CD4+ or CD8+ T cells sorted from blood, obtained in a trial of the OX40 agonist ivuxolimab. The rearrangement uses TRBV27 and TRBJ2-1; 7 nucleotides align to TRBD1. This clonotype originated in an adult with an advanced solid tumor such as melanoma, head and neck, liver or kidney cancer. The CDR3 bases are TGTGCCAGCAGTTCGGGACAGAGCTCCTACAATGAGCAGTTCTTC. As protein: CASSSGQSSYNEQFF.